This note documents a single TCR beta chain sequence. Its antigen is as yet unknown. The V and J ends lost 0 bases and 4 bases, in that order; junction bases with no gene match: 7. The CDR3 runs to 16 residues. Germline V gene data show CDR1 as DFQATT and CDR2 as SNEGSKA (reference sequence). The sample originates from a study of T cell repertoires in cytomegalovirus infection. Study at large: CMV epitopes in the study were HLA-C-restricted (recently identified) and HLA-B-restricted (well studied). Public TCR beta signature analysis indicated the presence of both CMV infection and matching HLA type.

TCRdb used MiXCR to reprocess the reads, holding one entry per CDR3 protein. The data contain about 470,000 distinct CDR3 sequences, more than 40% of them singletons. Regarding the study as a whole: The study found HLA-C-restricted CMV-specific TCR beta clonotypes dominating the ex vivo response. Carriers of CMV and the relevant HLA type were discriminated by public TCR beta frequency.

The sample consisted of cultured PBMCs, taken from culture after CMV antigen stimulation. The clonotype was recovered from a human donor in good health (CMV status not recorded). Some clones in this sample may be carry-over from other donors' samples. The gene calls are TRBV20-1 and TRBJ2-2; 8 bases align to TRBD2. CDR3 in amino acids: CSARDARLAGTGELFF. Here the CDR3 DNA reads TGCAGTGCTAGAGATGCCCGGCTAGCGGGCACCGGGGAGCTGTTTTTT.